This T cell receptor (beta chain) was retrieved from a study of cytomegalovirus exposure and HLA in healthy donors. This PCR relied on a set of 60 Vbeta primers and 13 Jbeta primers. The table came from immunoSEQ multiplex PCR; TCRdb's copy has only in-frame clones and leaves some out. The table lists over 150,000 clones, 70% to 90% of them singletons. Regarding the study as a whole: Reports described diagnosis of cytomegalovirus status by the classifier as highly specific and sensitive. There were some V segments, including TRBV6-2 and TRBV6-3, excluded as indistinguishable.

For this clone: Its antigen is still unknown.

CDR1 SGHVS and CDR2 FQNEAQ come from the germline V gene. V was shortened by 5 bases and J by 3 bases, with 19 bases between the two germline ends. The CDR3 is 16 amino acids. The sample taken for sequencing was PBMCs. This clonotype was sampled from a woman younger than 45 in good health and CMV-seropositive. The rearrangement joins TRBV7-8 to TRBJ1-1; D ambiguous. CDR3 loop: CASSVPPRLIDTEAFF. CDR3 bases: TGTGCCAGCAGCGTTCCCCCCAGGCTCATCGACACTGAAGCTTTCTTT.